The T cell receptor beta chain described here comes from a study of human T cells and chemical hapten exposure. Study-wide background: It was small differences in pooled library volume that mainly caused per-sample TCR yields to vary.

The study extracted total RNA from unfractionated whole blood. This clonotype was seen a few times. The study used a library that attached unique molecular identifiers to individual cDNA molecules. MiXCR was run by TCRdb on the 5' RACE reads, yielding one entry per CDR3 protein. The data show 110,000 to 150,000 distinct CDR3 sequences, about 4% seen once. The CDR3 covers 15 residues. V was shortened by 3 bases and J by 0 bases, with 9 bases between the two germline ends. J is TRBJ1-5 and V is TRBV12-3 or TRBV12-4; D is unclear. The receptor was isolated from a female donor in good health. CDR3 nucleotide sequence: TGTGCCAGCAGTTTCATCGGATCTAGCAATCAGCCCCAGCATTTT. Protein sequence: CASSFIGSSNQPQHF.